Listed below are T cell receptor beta chains from one sample, sequenced in a study of Ad26.COV2.S vaccination and SARS-CoV-2 variants. Measured with immunoSEQ multiplex PCR; TCRdb has only the in-frame clones, and not every one. Of just over 350,000 clones detected, 80% to 90% appear once; the ten largest clones hold 3.3%. This material consisted of peripheral blood, taken in a trial of Ad26.COV2.S vaccine versus placebo. The receptors here all came from a person between 18 and 59 years old who received the Ad26.COV2.S COVID-19 vaccine or a placebo. Both conserved end residues are part of each CDR3. The order of the fields is clone size, J gene, V gene, D gene, CDR3 DNA, CDR3 protein. The D gene is left open where the match is weak. Clone size is not always given. Where it is, it says once, few, many or a class for expanded clones.

-	TRBJ2-2	TRBV7-8	TRBD1	TGTGCCAGCAGGTTCCGAGGGGCAGGGGGATCGAACACCGGGGAGCTGTTTTTT	CASRFRGAGGSNTGELFF
-	TRBJ2-7	TRBV4-1	-	TGCGCCAGCAGCCCCTCCCCGGAGGTGCTAGGGTCCTACGAGCAGTACTTC	CASSPSPEVLGSYEQYF
few	TRBJ2-2	TRBV4-3	-	TGCGCCAGCAGCCAAGATGGCTGGTGGACCGGGGAGCTGTTTTTT	CASSQDGWWTGELFF
-	TRBJ1-3	TRBV19	-	TGTGCCACCGCACAGACCTATGGAAACACCATATATTTT	CATAQTYGNTIYF
-	TRBJ2-2	TRBV30	-	TGTGCCTGGAGGAAAGTTACGAACACCGGGGAGCTGTTTTTT	CAWRKVTNTGELFF
-	TRBJ2-3	TRBV19	TRBD2	TGTGCCAGTAGTCCCGGGACTAGTAGGGATACGCAGTATTTT	CASSPGTSRDTQYF
-	TRBJ2-4	TRBV30	-	TGTGCCTGGAACATACTAGGGGAAGGAAACATTCAGTACTTC	CAWNILGEGNIQYF
-	TRBJ2-2	TRBV5-4	-	TGTGCCAGCAGCTACGGGCCCGACACGGACACCGGGGAGCTGTTTTTT	CASSYGPDTDTGELFF
once	TRBJ1-5	TRBV2	-	TGTGCCAGCAGCCGACAGCAGAATCAGCCCCAGCATTTT	CASSRQQNQPQHF
-	TRBJ1-1	TRBV10-3	-	TGTGCCATCAGTAGACAGGAGAACACTGAAGCTTTCTTT	CAISRQENTEAFF
-	TRBJ2-1	TRBV5-8	TRBD2	TGTGCCAGCAGCGCCGGACTAGCGGGAGGGTTGAATGAGCAGTTCTTC	CASSAGLAGGLNEQFF
-	TRBJ1-2	TRBV7-2	-	TGTGCCAGCAGCCCACCTAGGGGCGTTGACTATGGCTACACCTTC	CASSPPRGVDYGYTF
-	TRBJ2-7	TRBV27	TRBD2	TGTGCCAGCAGTTGGGTAGGGGCGGGAGGGCCTCTGAACGAGCAGTACTTC	CASSWVGAGGPLNEQYF
-	TRBJ2-1	TRBV18	-	TGTGCCAGCTCCCGAGACTTTGGCGATGAGCAGTTCTTC	CASSRDFGDEQFF
-	TRBJ1-4	TRBV27	TRBD1	TGTGCCAGCAGTAACAGGGGGCTGGGTAATGAAAAACTGTTTTTT	CASSNRGLGNEKLFF
-	TRBJ1-2	TRBV18	-	TGTGCCAGCTCAGCCTCGTGGGGCGAGGCGCAGAATGGCTACACCTTC	CASSASWGEAQNGYTF
-	TRBJ2-2	TRBV10-3	-	TGTGCCATCACTGGGACTGGGGCCGGGGAGCTGTTTTTT	CAITGTGAGELFF
-	TRBJ1-3	TRBV7-9	-	TGTGCCAGCAGCTTAAACACACCGAGCTCTGGAAACACCATATATTTT	CASSLNTPSSGNTIYF
-	TRBJ2-3	TRBV5-8	-	TGTGCCAGCAGCTTGTTTGGTCTTGAAGGCACAGATACGCAGTATTTT	CASSLFGLEGTDTQYF
once	TRBJ2-1	TRBV6-5	-	TGTGCCAGCATAAGTCACTTAGGGAATGAGCAGTTCTTC	CASISHLGNEQFF
-	TRBJ2-1	TRBV5-1	TRBD2	TGCGCCAGCAGCTTGGCTAGCGGGATGGGCGAGCAGTTCTTC	CASSLASGMGEQFF
-	TRBJ2-5	TRBV2	-	TGTGCCAGCAGTCCCCGGGAGATTCAAGAGACCCAGTACTTC	CASSPREIQETQYF
few	TRBJ1-1	TRBV19	TRBD1	TGTGCCAGTAGTCCACAGGGGTGGACTGAAGCTTTCTTT	CASSPQGWTEAFF
-	TRBJ2-7	TRBV12-2	-	TGTGCAAGTCGCCTCGGGACTAGCGGGAGTCCCTACGAGCAGTACTTC	CASRLGTSGSPYEQYF
-	TRBJ1-4	TRBV28	-	TGTGCCAGCAGCCCTTGGGGGGGGCGGGATGAAAAACTGTTTTTT	CASSPWGGRDEKLFF
-	TRBJ1-5	TRBV6-4	-	TGTGCCAGCAGTGCCTGCCGGGGCTGGATTAATCAGCCCCAGCATTTT	CASSACRGWINQPQHF
once	TRBJ2-1	TRBV28	TRBD2	TGTGCCAGCAGTTCAGGGCGGGAGCCCACCAATGAGCAGTTCTTC	CASSSGREPTNEQFF
-	TRBJ2-7	TRBV18	TRBD2	TGTGCCAGCTCACCCCGGCCGGGACTAGCGGGAGTGGGGGCTCTTTACGAGCAGTACTTC	CASSPRPGLAGVGALYEQYF
-	TRBJ2-2	TRBV14	TRBD1	TGTGCCAGCAGCCGGAGGACAGGGGGAAGGGAGCTGTTTTTT	CASSRRTGGRELFF
-	TRBJ1-4	TRBV4-3	-	TGCGCCAGCAGCCAAGAGGGTGCTGAAAAACTGTTTTTT	CASSQEGAEKLFF
-	TRBJ1-5	TRBV19	-	TGTGCCAGTGGGACGGGGATCAATCAGCCCCAGCATTTT	CASGTGINQPQHF
-	TRBJ2-5	TRBV11-2	-	TGTGCCAGCAGCTTAGATATAAACCAAGAGACCCAGTACTTC	CASSLDINQETQYF
-	TRBJ2-3	TRBV14	-	TGTGCCAGCAGCTACACAGATACGCAGTATTTT	CASSYTDTQYF
-	TRBJ2-7	TRBV6-2/TRBV6-3	TRBD1	TGTGCCAGCAGTTACCTTAAAACCGGACAGGGGGCTGTATACGAGCAGTACTTC	CASSYLKTGQGAVYEQYF
-	TRBJ2-3	TRBV5-1	TRBD2	TGCGCCAGCAGCTTGGTTGGGACTAGCGCAACAGATACGCAGTATTTT	CASSLVGTSATDTQYF
-	TRBJ2-5	TRBV13	TRBD1	TGTGCCAGCAGCCTCGGGACAGGGGGCGCCCCGTCGGAGACCCAGTACTTC	CASSLGTGGAPSETQYF
once	TRBJ1-6	TRBV3-1/TRBV3-2	-	TGTGCCAGCAGCCAAGACTCTCGGAATTCACCCCTCCACTTT	CASSQDSRNSPLHF
once	TRBJ2-3	TRBV9	-	TGTGCCAGCAGCGGGACTCCGAGAAGCACAGATACGCAGTATTTT	CASSGTPRSTDTQYF
-	TRBJ2-1	TRBV9	-	TGTGCCAGCAGCCCTATTTCGGGAGTCAATGAGCAGTTCTTC	CASSPISGVNEQFF
-	TRBJ1-6	TRBV5-6	-	TGTGCCAGCAGCTTGGGGGGGGCGAGTAATTCACCCCTCCACTTT	CASSLGGASNSPLHF
-	TRBJ2-7	TRBV7-8	TRBD2	TGTGCCAGCAGCTACCTAGCGGGGGTCCCCTACGAGCAGTACTTC	CASSYLAGVPYEQYF
-	TRBJ1-6	TRBV6-5	-	TGTGCCAGCACCCCGGAGGGGCTCCATTCACCCCTCCACTTT	CASTPEGLHSPLHF
-	TRBJ2-1	TRBV5-1	-	TGCGCCAGCAGCGGGGGGGCGCTAGGCAATGAGCAGTTCTTC	CASSGGALGNEQFF
-	TRBJ1-6	TRBV3-1/TRBV3-2	-	TGTGCCAGCAGCCAAAAGGGCGGGAATTCACCCCTCCACTTT	CASSQKGGNSPLHF
-	TRBJ2-2	TRBV9	TRBD2	TGTGCCAGCAGGGGACTAGCCGGGGAGCTGTTTTTT	CASRGLAGELFF
-	TRBJ2-7	TRBV9	TRBD1	TGTGCCAGCAGCGTAGGGGGACAGGGGGACTACTACGAGCAGTACTTC	CASSVGGQGDYYEQYF
-	TRBJ1-5	TRBV28	-	TGTGCCAGCAGTTTTTCAACAGAGACCACTGGTAATCAGCCCCAGCATTTT	CASSFSTETTGNQPQHF